The 18 T cell receptor beta chains below all came from one sample that was sequenced in a study of spatial heterogeneity in lung cancer. TCRdb passed the 5' RACE reads through MiXCR, listing each CDR3 protein once. This table holds 40,000 to 50,000 distinct CDR3 sequences, around 15% found once. Documented time point: sample taken at primary tumor resection. In each case, whole RNA from tumor, nontumor lung or frozen PBMC was sequenced unsorted. This material consisted of PBMCs, taken at surgery. The receptors come from a male donor with early-stage non-small cell lung cancer.

The table lists this clonotype with a few counts. The genes are TRBV20-1 and TRBJ1-2; a weak D match, TRBD1 (6 bases). Germline loops: CDR1 DFQATT, CDR2 SNEGSKA (reference sequence). The CDR3 has 12 amino acids. V lost 2 bases to trimming and J lost 5 bases, with 9 bases between them. The CDR3 DNA sequence: TGCAGTGCTAGAAACAGGGATTATGGCTACACCTTC. It is translated as CSARNRDYGYTF.

This chain links TRBV6-1 with TRBJ1-1, with D possibly TRBD1 on 5 matching bases. V was trimmed by 4 bases and J by 1 base, leaving 7 bases between them. The CDR3 runs 13 residues. The V gene's germline CDR1 is MNHNS and CDR2 SASEGT. CDR3 nucleotides: TGTGCCAGCAGTGCCGACAGGAACACTGAAGCTTTCTTT. Translating gives CASSADRNTEAFF.

This clonotype was observed many times. The J gene is TRBJ1-2, the V gene TRBV29-1, with a tentative D call TRBD1 (5 bases). The CDR3 is made up of 15 amino acids. Per germline, CDR1 SQVTM and CDR2 ANQGSEA. The V end was cut by 2 bases, the J end by 4 bases, with 17 bases between. Here the CDR3 reads CSVETPRGLGYGYTF. For the CDR3, the DNA is TGCAGCGTTGAAACCCCCCGGGGGTTAGGCTATGGCTACACCTTC.

This clonotype was seen a few times. The rearrangement uses TRBV6-5 and TRBJ2-5, with TRBD2 as a possible D gene (6 bases). This CDR3 has 15 residues. Germline assignment: CDR1 MNHEY and CDR2 SVGAGI. V was trimmed by 0 bases and J by 7 bases, leaving 15 bases between them. The DNA of the CDR3 is TGTGCCAGCAGTTACTCGACCGGTCAGGGAGGGACCCAGTACTTC. Its protein is CASSYSTGQGGTQYF.

In DNA, the CDR3 is TGCAGCGCCAGAAGACAGGGGGTCTACGAGCAGTACTTC. Protein sequence: CSARRQGVYEQYF. The V and J genes are TRBV29-1 and TRBJ2-7; TRBD1 agrees at 9 bases. Trimming at V came to 7 bases and at J to 3 bases, leaving 7 bases not matched to a gene. Looked up from germline, CDR1 is SQVTM and CDR2 is ANQGSEA. The CDR3 contains 13 residues.

The chain has TRBV7-9 and TRBJ1-6; D remains unclear. Germline CDR1 SEHNR, CDR2 FQNEAQ (reference sequence). V dropped 3 bases and J dropped 7 bases, with 4 bases sitting between them. This CDR3 has 12 residues. CDR3 region: CASSFGNSPLHF. Here the CDR3 DNA reads TGTGCCAGCAGCTTCGGGAATTCACCCCTCCACTTT.

This clonotype has ten or more counts. V gene TRBV6-2 or TRBV6-3 combines with J gene TRBJ1-1; D gene unclear. Germline CDR1 is MNHEY and CDR2 is SVGEGT. V was pared by 7 bases and J by 5 bases, with 14 bases between. The CDR3 loop spans 13 amino acids. The CDR3 DNA sequence: TGTGCCAGCACCGACTATATAATGACTGAAGCTTTCTTT. This gives the protein CASTDYIMTEAFF.

The chain carries TRBV20-1 and TRBJ1-1; D is unclear. The CDR3 consists of 13 residues. Per the germline V gene, CDR1 is DFQATT and CDR2 is SNEGSKA (reference sequence). Deletions cut 1 base from V and 1 base from J, with 7 bases between. CDR3 sequence reads: CSARGTGNTEAFF. In DNA form, the CDR3 reads TGCAGTGCTAGAGGAACGGGGAACACTGAAGCTTTCTTT.

This chain joins TRBV7-3 and TRBJ2-1, with D maybe TRBD2 (6 bases). The CDR3 contains 14 residues. V lost 5 bases and J lost 8, with 16 bases in between. Germline lookup yields CDR1 SGHTA and CDR2 FQGTGA. CDR3 residues: CASSPSGGVDEQFF. Here the CDR3 DNA reads TGTGCCAGCAGCCCGAGTGGAGGGGTCGATGAGCAGTTCTTC.

The gene calls are TRBV10-1 and TRBJ2-1; D unclear. Germline assignment: CDR1 WNHNN and CDR2 SYGVQD (reference sequence). Trimming removed 5 bases at V and 5 bases at J, with 7 bases between. The CDR3 length is 12 residues. This CDR3 reads CASSTGDNEQFF. The DNA of the CDR3 is TGCGCCAGCAGTACTGGTGACAATGAGCAGTTCTTC.

Notes on this clonotype: Being one base from a much bigger clone, this may be a read error. The V and J genes are TRBV2 and TRBJ1-5; D is undetermined. The germline V and J ends were trimmed by 2 bases and 6 bases, with 5 bases remaining between them. Germline assignment: CDR1 SNHLY and CDR2 FYNNEI. There are 12 residues in the CDR3. CDR3 region: CASSETIQPQHF. The CDR3 DNA sequence: TGTGCCAGCAGTGAAACTATTCAGCCCCAGCATTTT.

This clonotype was recorded at least ten times. Here the CDR3 DNA reads TGTGCCAGCAGCCGAGGACCGGGACTAGAAGAGACCCAGTACTTC. As protein: CASSRGPGLEETQYF. The chain couples TRBV4-2 to TRBJ2-5; 8 bases map to TRBD2. Germline V gene sequence: CDR1 LGHNA, CDR2 YNFKEQ. V shed 4 bases, J shed 3 bases, and the junction held 7 bases outside the gene matches. The CDR3 loop spans 15 amino acids.

The CDR3 reads CASSYTGEETQYF. The CDR3 bases are TGCGCCAGCAGCTACACAGGCGAAGAGACCCAGTACTTC. This chain links TRBV5-1 with TRBJ2-5; tentatively, D is TRBD1 (5 bases). Germline CDR1 SGHRS, CDR2 YFSETQ. V lost 3 bases and J 3 bases, leaving 9 bases between the germline ends. This CDR3 spans 13 amino acids.

This clonotype was detected ten times or more. The chain carries TRBV5-1 and TRBJ2-7, with D perhaps TRBD1 or TRBD2 (5 bases each). The V and J ends lost 3 bases and 7 bases respectively, with 14 bases between them. CDR1 SGHRS and CDR2 YFSETQ come from the germline V gene. This CDR3 is built from 13 residues. The CDR3 DNA reads TGCGCCAGCAGCTGGGACGACGGTATGGAGCAGTACTTC. It specifies CASSWDDGMEQYF.

This clonotype was counted a few times. The genes are TRBV6-2 or TRBV6-3 and TRBJ2-7, with TRBD2 matching over 9 bases. V shed 2 bases and J 7 bases; nucleotides not matched to a gene: 15. This CDR3 has 17 residues. CDR1 is MNHEY and CDR2 is SVGEGT in the germline V gene. The CDR3 DNA is TGTGCCAGCAGTTACGGGAGTCCGGGACTAGCCCCCGATGAGCAGTACTTC. The encoded protein is CASSYGSPGLAPDEQYF.

The chain joins TRBV10-3 to TRBJ2-4, with 9 bases matching TRBD1. V was pared by 4 bases and J by 4 bases, with 2 bases of the junction left unmatched. From germline, CDR1 is ENHRY and CDR2 SYGVKD. The CDR3 is made up of 14 amino acids. The CDR3 DNA is TGTGCCATCAGTGTACAGGGGGCGAAAAACATTCAGTACTTC. Encoded protein: CAISVQGAKNIQYF.

This clonotype showed up just a few times. The chain links TRBV7-8 to TRBJ1-5; D is ambiguous. V was cut by 1 base and J by 0 bases, with 10 bases left in between. The CDR3 runs to 16 residues. Germline CDR1 SGHVS, CDR2 FQNEAQ. CDR3 nucleotide sequence: TGTGCCAGCAGCTTAGGGGTTTCCCTTAGCAATCAGCCCCAGCATTTT. It codes for CASSLGVSLSNQPQHF.

The chain carries TRBV6-6 and TRBJ1-2; TRBD1 is a possible D gene (5 bases). Germline lookup yields CDR1 MNHNY and CDR2 SVGAGI (reference sequence). Between the trimmed V and J ends, which lost 4 bases and 1 base, there was a span of 16 bases. This CDR3 spans 16 amino acids. CDR3 sequence (DNA): TGTGCCAGCAGTTCGGGACGGCCGCCGGATAACTATGGCTACACCTTC. Translating gives CASSSGRPPDNYGYTF.